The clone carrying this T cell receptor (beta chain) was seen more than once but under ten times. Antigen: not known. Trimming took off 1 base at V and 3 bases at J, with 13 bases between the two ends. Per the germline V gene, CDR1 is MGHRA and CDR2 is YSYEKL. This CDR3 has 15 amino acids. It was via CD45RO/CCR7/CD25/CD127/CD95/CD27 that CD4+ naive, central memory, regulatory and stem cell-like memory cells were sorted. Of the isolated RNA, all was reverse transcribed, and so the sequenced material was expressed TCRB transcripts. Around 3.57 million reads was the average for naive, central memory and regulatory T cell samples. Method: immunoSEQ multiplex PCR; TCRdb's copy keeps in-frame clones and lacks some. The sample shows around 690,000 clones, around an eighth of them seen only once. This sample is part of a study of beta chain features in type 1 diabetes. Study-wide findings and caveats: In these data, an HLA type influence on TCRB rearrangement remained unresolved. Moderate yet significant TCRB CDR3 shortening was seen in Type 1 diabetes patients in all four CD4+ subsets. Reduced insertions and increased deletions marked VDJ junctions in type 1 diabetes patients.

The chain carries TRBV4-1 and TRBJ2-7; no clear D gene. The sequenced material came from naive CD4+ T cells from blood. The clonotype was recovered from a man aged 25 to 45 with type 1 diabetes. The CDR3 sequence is CASSQVSTPDYEQYF. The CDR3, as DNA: TGCGCCAGCAGCCAAGTGTCCACCCCAGACTACGAGCAGTACTTC.